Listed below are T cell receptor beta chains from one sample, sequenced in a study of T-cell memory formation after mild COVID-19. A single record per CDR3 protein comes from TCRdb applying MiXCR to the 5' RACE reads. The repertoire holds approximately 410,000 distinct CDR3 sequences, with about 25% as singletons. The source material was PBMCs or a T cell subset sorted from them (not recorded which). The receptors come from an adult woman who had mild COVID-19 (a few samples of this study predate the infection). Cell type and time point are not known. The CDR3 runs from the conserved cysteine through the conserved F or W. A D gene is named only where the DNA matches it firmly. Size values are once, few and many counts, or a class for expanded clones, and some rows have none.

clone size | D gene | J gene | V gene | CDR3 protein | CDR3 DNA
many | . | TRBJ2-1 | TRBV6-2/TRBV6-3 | CASSYSLLQSYRSNEQFF | TGTGCCAGCAGTTACTCGCTCCTTCAGAGCTATAGATCCAATGAGCAGTTCTTC
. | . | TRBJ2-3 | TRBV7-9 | CASSGVGDTQYF | TGTGCCAGCAGCGGAGTCGGGGATACGCAGTATTTT
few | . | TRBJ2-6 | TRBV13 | CASSLSMGLSGANVLTF | TGTGCCAGCAGCTTGTCGATGGGGCTGTCTGGGGCCAACGTCCTGACTTTC
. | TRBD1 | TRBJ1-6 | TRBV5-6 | CASSPGQGVRYNSPLHF | TGTGCCAGCAGCCCCGGACAGGGAGTTCGGTATAATTCACCCCTCCACTTT
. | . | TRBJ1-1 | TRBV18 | CASSPPVNTEAFF | TGTGCCAGCTCACCGCCAGTAAACACTGAAGCTTTCTTT
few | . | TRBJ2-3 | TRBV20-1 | CSAQGPADTQYF | TGCAGTGCTCAGGGGCCCGCAGATACGCAGTATTTT
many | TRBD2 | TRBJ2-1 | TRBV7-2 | CASSLVGGSGYNEQFF | TGTGCCAGCAGCTTAGTGGGCGGGAGTGGGTACAATGAGCAGTTCTTC
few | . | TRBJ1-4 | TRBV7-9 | CASSPTFRGFEDEKLFF | TGTGCCAGCAGCCCAACATTTCGGGGCTTTGAGGATGAAAAACTGTTTTTT
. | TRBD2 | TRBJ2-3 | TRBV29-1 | CSVDRRGGRADTQYF | TGCAGCGTTGATCGGCGGGGGGGCCGAGCAGATACGCAGTATTTT
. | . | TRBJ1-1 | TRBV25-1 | CASSEYAGRATEAFF | TGTGCCAGCAGTGAATACGCAGGTCGGGCCACTGAAGCTTTCTTT
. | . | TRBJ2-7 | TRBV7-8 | CASSLWARGDYEQYF | TGTGCCAGCAGCTTATGGGCCCGTGGGGACTACGAGCAGTACTTC
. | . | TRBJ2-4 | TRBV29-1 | CSVEVHPGNIQYF | TGCAGCGTTGAAGTTCACCCGGGGAACATTCAGTACTTC
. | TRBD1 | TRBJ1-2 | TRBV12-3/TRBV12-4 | CASSLETGYTYGYTF | TGTGCCAGCAGTTTAGAGACAGGGTACACCTATGGCTACACCTTC
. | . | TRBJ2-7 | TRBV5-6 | CASSWGPTSYEQYF | TGTGCCAGCAGCTGGGGGCCCACCTCCTACGAGCAGTACTTC
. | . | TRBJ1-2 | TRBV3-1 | CASSQEITYGYTF | TGTGCCAGCAGCCAAGAGATAACCTATGGCTACACCTTC
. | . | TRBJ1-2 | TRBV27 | CASSLTANRGYTF | TGTGCCAGCAGTCTAACCGCTAACAGGGGCTACACCTTC
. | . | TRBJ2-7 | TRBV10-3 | CAISEASAPDGSEQYF | TGTGCCATCAGTGAGGCCTCTGCGCCGGATGGAAGCGAGCAGTACTTC
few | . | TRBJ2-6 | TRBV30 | CAWRRGRVRAGANVLTF | TGTGCCTGGAGGAGGGGCAGGGTCAGGGCTGGGGCCAACGTCCTGACTTTC
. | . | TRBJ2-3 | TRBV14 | CASSQGSPGMGTQYF | TGTGCCAGCAGCCAAGGAAGTCCCGGTATGGGTACGCAGTATTTT
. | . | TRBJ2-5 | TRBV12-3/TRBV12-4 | CASTTRARGLEVETQYF | TGTGCCAGCACCACTCGAGCCCGGGGATTGGAGGTCGAGACCCAGTACTTC
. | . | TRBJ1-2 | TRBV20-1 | CSAKRAGTDLFVRGYTF | TGCAGTGCTAAAAGGGCCGGGACCGACCTATTCGTCCGTGGCTACACCTTC
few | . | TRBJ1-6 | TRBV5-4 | CASSLDGRRNSPLHF | TGTGCCAGCAGCTTGGATGGACGGAGGAATTCACCCCTCCACTTT
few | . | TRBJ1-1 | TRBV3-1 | CASSQVQGYTEAFF | TGTGCCAGCAGCCAAGTACAGGGTTACACTGAAGCTTTCTTT
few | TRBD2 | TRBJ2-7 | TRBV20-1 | CSATRLAEVLLSYEQYF | TGCAGTGCTACGAGACTAGCGGAGGTTCTCCTTTCCTACGAGCAGTACTTC
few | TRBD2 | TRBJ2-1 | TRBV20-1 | CSAHQTSGRVVQFF | TGCAGTGCCCACCAGACTAGCGGGAGAGTTGTGCAGTTCTTC
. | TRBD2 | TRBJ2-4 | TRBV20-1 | CSARVLAGEKNIQYF | TGCAGTGCTAGAGTACTAGCGGGGGAAAAAAACATTCAGTACTTC
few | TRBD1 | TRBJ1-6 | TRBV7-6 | CASSFETGEGSPLHF | TGTGCCAGCAGCTTCGAGACAGGGGAGGGTTCACCCCTCCACTTT
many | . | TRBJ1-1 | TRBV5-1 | CASSLGGISTFF | TGCGCCAGCAGCTTGGGGGGGATCTCGACTTTCTTT
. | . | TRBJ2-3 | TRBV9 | CASSVPAGQGGDTQYF | TGTGCCAGCAGCGTCCCCGCCGGCCAGGGTGGTGATACGCAGTATTTT
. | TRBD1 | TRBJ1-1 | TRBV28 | CASSLFGTGMGSEAFF | TGTGCCAGCAGTTTATTTGGGACAGGGATGGGGTCTGAAGCTTTCTTT
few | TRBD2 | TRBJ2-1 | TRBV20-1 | CSARDWPLGGYNEQFF | TGCAGTGCTAGAGATTGGCCCCTCGGGGGGTACAATGAGCAGTTCTTC
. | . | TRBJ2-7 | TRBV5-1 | CASTLTQPNYEQYF | TGCGCCAGCACCTTGACACAGCCGAACTACGAGCAGTACTTC
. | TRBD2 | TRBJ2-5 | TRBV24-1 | CATSDPTSGQETQYF | TGTGCCACCAGTGATCCGACTAGCGGCCAAGAGACCCAGTACTTC
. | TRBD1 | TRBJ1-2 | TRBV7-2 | CASSLSRATGRGYTF | TGTGCCAGCAGCCTCAGTAGGGCGACAGGGCGAGGCTACACCTTC
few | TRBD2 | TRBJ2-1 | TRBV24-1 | CATSDSPLAGSYNEQFF | TGTGCCACCAGTGATTCACCACTAGCGGGGAGCTACAATGAGCAGTTCTTC
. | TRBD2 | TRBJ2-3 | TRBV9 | CASSVGAGVGTDTQYF | TGTGCCAGCAGCGTAGGAGCGGGGGTAGGAACAGATACGCAGTATTTT
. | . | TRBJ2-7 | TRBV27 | CASSPLPSYEQYF | TGTGCCAGCAGCCCTTTACCCTCGTACGAGCAGTACTTC
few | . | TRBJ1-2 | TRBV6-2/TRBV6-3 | CASSYSTAYYGYTF | TGTGCCAGCAGTTACTCGACAGCCTACTATGGCTACACCTTC
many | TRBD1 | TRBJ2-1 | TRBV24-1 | CATRGQGAYNEQFF | TGTGCCACCAGAGGACAGGGAGCCTACAATGAGCAGTTCTTC
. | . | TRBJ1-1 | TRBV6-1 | CASSDWGVMNTEAFF | TGTGCCAGCAGTGATTGGGGAGTCATGAACACTGAAGCTTTCTTT
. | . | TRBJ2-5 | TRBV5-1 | CASSLQDQETQYF | TGCGCCAGCAGCTTACAGGACCAAGAGACCCAGTACTTC
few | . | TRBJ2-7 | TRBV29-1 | CSVDRGYEQYF | TGCAGCGTTGATCGGGGCTACGAGCAGTACTTC
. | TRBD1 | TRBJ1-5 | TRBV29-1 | CSVATGTGDQPQHF | TGCAGCGTTGCCACCGGGACAGGGGATCAGCCCCAGCATTTT
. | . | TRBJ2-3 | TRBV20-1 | CSASKEGGARVWFTDTQYF | TGCAGTGCTAGTAAGGAGGGAGGCGCCCGCGTTTGGTTCACAGATACGCAGTATTTT